This passage covers 2 T cell receptor beta chains from one sample sequenced in a study of molecular identifiers for immune sequencing clone quantification. TCRdb used MiXCR to reprocess the PCR reads, holding one entry per CDR3 protein. The repertoire consists of some 70,000 distinct CDR3 sequences, with about a sixth occurring once and the leading ten covering about 1.5%. Sequenced input: naive CD8+ T cells from blood, with Jurkat cell RNA spiked in. Indicated subset: FACS-sorted CD8+CD4-CCR7+CD45RA+ naive T cells. Receptor source: a human donor in good health. Some libraries in this study had Jurkat cell RNA spiked in.

Of note for this clonotype: This is likely a read error, given that the CDR3 carries no conserved phenylalanine or tryptophan at its end. This chain links TRBV11-3 with TRBJ2-1; tentative D call: TRBD2 (5 bases). V dropped 11 bases and J dropped 5 bases, with 13 bases sitting between them. Germline assignment: CDR1 SGHNT and CDR2 YENEEA. The CDR3 runs 12 residues. In DNA, the CDR3 is TGTGCCCTTCGAGGGCCAGACAATGAGCAGTTCTCC. This sequence encodes CALRGPDNEQFS.

This clonotype was counted a few times. A much larger clone differs by one base, so this may be a read error. V is TRBV4-1 and J is TRBJ2-7, with 11 nucleotides matching TRBD2. Germline V gene lookup returns CDR1 MGHRA and CDR2 YSYEKL. The CDR3 is 15 residues long. The CDR3 DNA follows: TGCGCCAGCCGCCAATTGACTAGCGGGACCTACGAGCAGTACTTC. It yields the protein CASRQLTSGTYEQYF.